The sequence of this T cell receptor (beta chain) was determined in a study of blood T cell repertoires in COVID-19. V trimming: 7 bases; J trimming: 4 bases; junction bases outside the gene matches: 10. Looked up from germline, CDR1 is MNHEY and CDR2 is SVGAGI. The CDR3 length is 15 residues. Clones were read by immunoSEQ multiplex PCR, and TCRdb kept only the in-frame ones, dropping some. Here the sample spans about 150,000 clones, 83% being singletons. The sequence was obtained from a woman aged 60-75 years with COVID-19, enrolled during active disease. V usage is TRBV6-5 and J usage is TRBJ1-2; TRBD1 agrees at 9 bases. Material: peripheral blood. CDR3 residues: CASNQPGQGSYGYTF. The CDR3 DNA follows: TGTGCCAGCAATCAGCCGGGACAGGGTAGCTATGGCTACACCTTC.